This is a list of T cell receptor beta chains from one sample in a study of OX40 agonist ivuxolimab in advanced cancers. The method was immunoSEQ multiplex PCR; TCRdb's version includes in-frame clones alone and lacks a portion of them. The table shows tens of thousands of clones, with roughly nine tenths occurring only once. The sequenced sample was CD4+ or CD8+ T cells sorted from blood, obtained in a trial of the OX40 agonist ivuxolimab. These receptors were obtained from an adult with an advanced solid tumor such as melanoma, head and neck, liver or kidney cancer. Both conserved end residues are part of each CDR3. The D gene is left open where the match is weak. Only part of the rows carry a size: once, few, many, or a class if the clone is expanded.

J gene: TRBJ2-3
D gene: NA
clone size: NA
V gene: TRBV6-5
CDR3 DNA: TGTGCCAGCAGTCCCCAACGGGGGAGCCATCGGTATTTT
CDR3 protein: CASSPQRGSHRYF

J gene: TRBJ2-7
D gene: NA
clone size: NA
V gene: TRBV5-1
CDR3 DNA: TGCGCCAGCAGCGTGCTTAGCTCCTACGAGCAGTACTTC
CDR3 protein: CASSVLSSYEQYF

J gene: TRBJ2-5
D gene: NA
clone size: NA
V gene: TRBV13
CDR3 DNA: TGTGCCAGCAGCCCCCAGCCCCATCAAGAGACCCAGTACTTC
CDR3 protein: CASSPQPHQETQYF

J gene: TRBJ2-7
D gene: TRBD1
clone size: NA
V gene: TRBV29-1
CDR3 DNA: TGCAGCGTTGAAGACCCGCGGACAGGGGGCTACGAGCAGTACTTC
CDR3 protein: CSVEDPRTGGYEQYF

J gene: TRBJ1-3
D gene: NA
clone size: NA
V gene: TRBV5-1
CDR3 DNA: TGCGCCAGCAGCTTAGGGCGACAGAACGGAAACACCATATATTTT
CDR3 protein: CASSLGRQNGNTIYF

J gene: TRBJ1-2
D gene: TRBD1
clone size: few
V gene: TRBV6-1
CDR3 DNA: TGTGCCAGCAGTGAAGGCGGGCGGTCAGGGGGTGCCTATGGCTACACCTTC
CDR3 protein: CASSEGGRSGGAYGYTF

J gene: TRBJ2-1
D gene: TRBD2
clone size: NA
V gene: TRBV5-4
CDR3 DNA: TGTGCCAGCATTACTAGCGGGAGGGGAGAAGATGAGCAGTTCTTC
CDR3 protein: CASITSGRGEDEQFF

J gene: TRBJ1-6
D gene: NA
clone size: NA
V gene: TRBV27
CDR3 DNA: TGTGCCAGCAGTTTGAACAGCCGCTCACCCCTCCACTTT
CDR3 protein: CASSLNSRSPLHF

J gene: TRBJ2-3
D gene: NA
clone size: NA
V gene: TRBV9
CDR3 DNA: TGTGCCAGCAGCCTGGGGGGCCACCCTAGCACAGATACGCAGTATTTT
CDR3 protein: CASSLGGHPSTDTQYF

J gene: TRBJ2-1
D gene: TRBD2
clone size: once
V gene: TRBV6-5
CDR3 DNA: TGTGCCAGCAGTTACACTGCGGGGGGCAATGAGCAGTTCTTC
CDR3 protein: CASSYTAGGNEQFF

J gene: TRBJ2-4
D gene: NA
clone size: NA
V gene: TRBV2
CDR3 DNA: TGTGCCAGCTTCTTAACAGGGAGGCCTGATGAAAACATTCAGTACTTC
CDR3 protein: CASFLTGRPDENIQYF

J gene: TRBJ1-6
D gene: NA
clone size: few
V gene: TRBV2
CDR3 DNA: TGTGCCAGCAGTCCATGGGGGGGCCGGCCGGATTCACCCCTCCACTTT
CDR3 protein: CASSPWGGRPDSPLHF

J gene: TRBJ1-2
D gene: NA
clone size: NA
V gene: TRBV6-5
CDR3 DNA: TGTGCCAGCAGTGAGAGCAATGCTAACTATGGCTACACCTTC
CDR3 protein: CASSESNANYGYTF

J gene: TRBJ1-1
D gene: NA
clone size: NA
V gene: TRBV18
CDR3 DNA: TGTGCCAGCTCACCACCGAACGGGGTCGGGAACACTGAAGCTTTCTTT
CDR3 protein: CASSPPNGVGNTEAFF

J gene: TRBJ1-5
D gene: NA
clone size: NA
V gene: TRBV2
CDR3 DNA: TGTGCCAGCAGTGGGGACTCGACTCAGCCCCAGCATTTT
CDR3 protein: CASSGDSTQPQHF

J gene: TRBJ1-2
D gene: TRBD1
clone size: once
V gene: TRBV27
CDR3 DNA: TGTGCCAGCAGGAGAGGACAGGGGGCCTATGGCTACACCTTC
CDR3 protein: CASRRGQGAYGYTF

J gene: TRBJ2-3
D gene: NA
clone size: NA
V gene: TRBV6-6
CDR3 DNA: TGTGCCAGCACTGGGGGCTTCTCGGGGGCGGCAGATACGCAGTATTTT
CDR3 protein: CASTGGFSGAADTQYF

J gene: TRBJ1-5
D gene: NA
clone size: NA
V gene: TRBV18
CDR3 DNA: TGTGCCAGCTCACCAGACCCCAATCAGCCCCAGCATTTT
CDR3 protein: CASSPDPNQPQHF

J gene: TRBJ2-4
D gene: NA
clone size: once
V gene: TRBV19
CDR3 DNA: TGTGCCAGTAGTCCCCTCGTGGGTAGATCATTTGACATTCAGTACTTC
CDR3 protein: CASSPLVGRSFDIQYF

J gene: TRBJ1-2
D gene: NA
clone size: NA
V gene: TRBV18
CDR3 DNA: TGTGCCAGCTCACCACCGACAGTTTCTAACTATGGCTACACCTTC
CDR3 protein: CASSPPTVSNYGYTF

J gene: TRBJ1-2
D gene: TRBD1
clone size: NA
V gene: TRBV11-2
CDR3 DNA: TGTGCCAGCAGCTCGCACGACAGGGCTGGCTACACCTTC
CDR3 protein: CASSSHDRAGYTF

J gene: TRBJ1-2
D gene: NA
clone size: once
V gene: TRBV5-8
CDR3 DNA: TGTGCCAGCAGCTTGGGGAACTATGGCTACACCTTC
CDR3 protein: CASSLGNYGYTF

J gene: TRBJ2-5
D gene: NA
clone size: NA
V gene: TRBV5-1
CDR3 DNA: TGCGCCAGCAGACAGACAGGCCAAGAGACCCAGTACTTC
CDR3 protein: CASRQTGQETQYF

J gene: TRBJ2-7
D gene: NA
clone size: NA
V gene: TRBV6-6
CDR3 DNA: TGTGCCAGCATCCAGGGTGGGGGCTACGAGCAGTACTTC
CDR3 protein: CASIQGGGYEQYF

J gene: TRBJ1-2
D gene: TRBD1
clone size: NA
V gene: TRBV5-4
CDR3 DNA: TGTGCCAGCAGCCGGCAGGGGGCTTCTCTAGGATATGGCTACACCTTC
CDR3 protein: CASSRQGASLGYGYTF

J gene: TRBJ2-5
D gene: TRBD2
clone size: NA
V gene: TRBV7-2
CDR3 DNA: TGTGCCAGCAGCTTAGGGGGGACTAGCGGGAGGGAGACCCAGTACTTC
CDR3 protein: CASSLGGTSGRETQYF

J gene: TRBJ2-7
D gene: NA
clone size: NA
V gene: TRBV7-2
CDR3 DNA: TGTGCCAGCAGCTTAGATCGAGGGGTCGAGCAGTACTTC
CDR3 protein: CASSLDRGVEQYF

J gene: TRBJ2-7
D gene: NA
clone size: NA
V gene: TRBV28
CDR3 DNA: TGTGCCAGCAGAAGCATGGACGGCCCCTACGAGCAGTACTTC
CDR3 protein: CASRSMDGPYEQYF

J gene: TRBJ2-3
D gene: NA
clone size: NA
V gene: TRBV5-4
CDR3 DNA: TGTGCCAGCAGCAGCACCGAGGACGGAGATACGCAGTATTTT
CDR3 protein: CASSSTEDGDTQYF

J gene: TRBJ1-5
D gene: NA
clone size: NA
V gene: TRBV5-6
CDR3 DNA: TGTGCCAGCAGCCTGGGGGATCAGCCCCAGCATTTT
CDR3 protein: CASSLGDQPQHF

J gene: TRBJ1-2
D gene: NA
clone size: NA
V gene: TRBV19
CDR3 DNA: TGTGCCAGTAGTATCTATGCGGAAAACTATGGCTACACCTTC
CDR3 protein: CASSIYAENYGYTF

J gene: TRBJ1-4
D gene: TRBD1
clone size: NA
V gene: TRBV5-6
CDR3 DNA: TGTGCCAGCAGCAGCTGGGACAGGGGATTCTCTAATGAAAAACTGTTTTTT
CDR3 protein: CASSSWDRGFSNEKLFF

J gene: TRBJ2-1
D gene: TRBD2
clone size: NA
V gene: TRBV10-3
CDR3 DNA: TGTGCCATCAGTGGGGACTATTACAATGAGCAGTTCTTC
CDR3 protein: CAISGDYYNEQFF

J gene: TRBJ2-5
D gene: TRBD2
clone size: NA
V gene: TRBV18
CDR3 DNA: TGTGCCAGCTCTCGAGCGGGGGGACAAGAGACCCAGTACTTC
CDR3 protein: CASSRAGGQETQYF

J gene: TRBJ2-7
D gene: TRBD1
clone size: NA
V gene: TRBV5-1
CDR3 DNA: TGTGCCAGCAGCTCTACCAGGGGGCTCAACTACGAGCAGTACTTC
CDR3 protein: CASSSTRGLNYEQYF

J gene: TRBJ2-2
D gene: TRBD2
clone size: NA
V gene: TRBV2
CDR3 DNA: TGTGCCAGCAGTTTTGGATTGATCGGCGGGGGGTCGAACACCGGGGAGCTGTTTTTT
CDR3 protein: CASSFGLIGGGSNTGELFF

J gene: TRBJ2-7
D gene: TRBD2
clone size: NA
V gene: TRBV6-5
CDR3 DNA: TGTGCCAGCATCGCCCCGGGACGGGGGGCCTACGAGCAGTACTTC
CDR3 protein: CASIAPGRGAYEQYF

J gene: TRBJ2-7
D gene: NA
clone size: NA
V gene: TRBV18
CDR3 DNA: TGTGCCAGCTCACTGGGCGGTCCCTACGAGCAGTACTTC
CDR3 protein: CASSLGGPYEQYF

J gene: TRBJ1-2
D gene: NA
clone size: NA
V gene: TRBV6-1
CDR3 DNA: TGTGCCAGCAGTGTGGGTGCAAACTATGGCTACACCTTC
CDR3 protein: CASSVGANYGYTF

J gene: TRBJ1-3
D gene: TRBD1
clone size: NA
V gene: TRBV11-3
CDR3 DNA: TGTGCCAGCAGCCGACAGGGATCTGGAAACACCATATATTTT
CDR3 protein: CASSRQGSGNTIYF

J gene: TRBJ1-2
D gene: NA
clone size: NA
V gene: TRBV2
CDR3 DNA: TGTGCCAGCACGACGGAGGGCGGCTACACCTTC
CDR3 protein: CASTTEGGYTF

J gene: TRBJ2-6
D gene: NA
clone size: NA
V gene: TRBV28
CDR3 DNA: TGTGCCAGCAGTTCCCCTGGGGGGTCGGGGGCCAACGTCCTGACTTTC
CDR3 protein: CASSSPGGSGANVLTF

J gene: TRBJ2-2
D gene: NA
clone size: NA
V gene: TRBV15
CDR3 DNA: TGTGCGACGAGGTATGGCGCCGGGGAGCTGTTTTTT
CDR3 protein: CATRYGAGELFF

J gene: TRBJ2-2
D gene: TRBD1
clone size: once
V gene: TRBV6-5
CDR3 DNA: TGTGCCAGCAGTTCCACCGGACAGGGGTGGACCGGGGAGCTGTTTTTT
CDR3 protein: CASSSTGQGWTGELFF

J gene: TRBJ2-5
D gene: NA
clone size: NA
V gene: TRBV7-2
CDR3 DNA: TGTGCCAGCAGCTTTTCCCCGACAGGGAGGCTAGAGACCCAGTACTTC
CDR3 protein: CASSFSPTGRLETQYF

J gene: TRBJ2-5
D gene: NA
clone size: NA
V gene: TRBV12-5
CDR3 DNA: TGTGCTAGTGGTTTTGGGCAGGGGAAGGGCGGAGAGACCCAGTACTTC
CDR3 protein: CASGFGQGKGGETQYF

J gene: TRBJ2-2
D gene: NA
clone size: NA
V gene: TRBV2
CDR3 DNA: TGTGCCAGCACCCTTTATGGGGGGCGCACCGGGGAGCTGTTTTTT
CDR3 protein: CASTLYGGRTGELFF

J gene: TRBJ2-7
D gene: NA
clone size: once
V gene: TRBV27
CDR3 DNA: TGTGCCAGCAGTCCCAGGGAAAATTCCTACGAGCAGTACTTC
CDR3 protein: CASSPRENSYEQYF

J gene: TRBJ2-3
D gene: NA
clone size: NA
V gene: TRBV7-9
CDR3 DNA: TGTGCCAGCAGCTTAGATGGGGGAGGAATAACAGATACGCAGTATTTT
CDR3 protein: CASSLDGGGITDTQYF